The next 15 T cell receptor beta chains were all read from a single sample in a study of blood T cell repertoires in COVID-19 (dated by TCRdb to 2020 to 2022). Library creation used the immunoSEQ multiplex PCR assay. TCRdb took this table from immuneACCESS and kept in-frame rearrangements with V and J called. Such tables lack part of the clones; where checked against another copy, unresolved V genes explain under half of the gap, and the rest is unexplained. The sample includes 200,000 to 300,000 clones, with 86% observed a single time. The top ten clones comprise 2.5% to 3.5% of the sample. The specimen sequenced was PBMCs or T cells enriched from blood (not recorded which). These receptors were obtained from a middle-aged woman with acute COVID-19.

In DNA, the CDR3 is TGTGCCAGCAGCGTTGGAGGGAACTATGGCTACACCTTC. It encodes CASSVGGNYGYTF. This chain uses TRBV9 with TRBJ1-2; D is ambiguous. The CDR3 has 13 residues. Looked up from germline, CDR1 is SGDLS and CDR2 is YYNGEE. V lost 2 bases and J lost 2, with 7 bases in between.

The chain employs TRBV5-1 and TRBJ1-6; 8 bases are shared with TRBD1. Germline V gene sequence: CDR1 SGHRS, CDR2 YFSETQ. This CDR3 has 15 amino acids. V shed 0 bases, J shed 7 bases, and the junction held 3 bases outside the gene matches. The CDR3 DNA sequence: TGCGCCAGCAGCTTGGGGGACAGGCAGAATTCACCCCTCCACTTT. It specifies CASSLGDRQNSPLHF.

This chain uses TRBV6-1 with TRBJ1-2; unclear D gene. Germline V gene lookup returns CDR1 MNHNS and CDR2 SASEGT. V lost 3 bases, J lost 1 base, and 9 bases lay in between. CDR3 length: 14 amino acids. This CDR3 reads CASSDVGINYGYTF. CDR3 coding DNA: TGTGCCAGCAGTGATGTCGGTATTAACTATGGCTACACCTTC.

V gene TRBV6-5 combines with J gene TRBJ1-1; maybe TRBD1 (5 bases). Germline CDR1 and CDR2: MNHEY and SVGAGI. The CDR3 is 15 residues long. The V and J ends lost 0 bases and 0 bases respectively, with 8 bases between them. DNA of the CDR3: TGTGCCAGCAGTTACTCGACAGAAGTGAACACTGAAGCTTTCTTT. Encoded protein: CASSYSTEVNTEAFF.

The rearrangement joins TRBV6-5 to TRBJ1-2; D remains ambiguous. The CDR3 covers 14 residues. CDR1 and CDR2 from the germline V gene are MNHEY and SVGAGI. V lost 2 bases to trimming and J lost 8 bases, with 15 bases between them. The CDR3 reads CASSYGNRLAGYTF. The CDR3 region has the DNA TGTGCCAGCAGTTACGGAAACCGACTCGCGGGCTACACCTTC.

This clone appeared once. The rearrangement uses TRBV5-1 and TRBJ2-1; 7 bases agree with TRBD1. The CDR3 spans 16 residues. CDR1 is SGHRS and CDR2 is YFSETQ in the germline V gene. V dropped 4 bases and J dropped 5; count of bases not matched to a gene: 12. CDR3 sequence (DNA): TGCGCCAGCAGCCCCTACAGGGGCACTAACGACAATGAGCAGTTCTTC. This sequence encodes CASSPYRGTNDNEQFF.

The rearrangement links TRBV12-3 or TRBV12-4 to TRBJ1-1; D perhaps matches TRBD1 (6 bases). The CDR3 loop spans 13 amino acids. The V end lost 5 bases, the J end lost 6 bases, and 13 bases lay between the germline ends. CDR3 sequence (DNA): TGTGCCAGCAGTAGGGGGGGGATCGCTGAAGCTTTCTTT. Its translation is CASSRGGIAEAFF.

In DNA form, the CDR3 reads TGTGCCAGCAGCGGACTAGCGGGAGCAAATGAGCAGTTCTTC. This translates into CASSGLAGANEQFF. The chain is built from TRBV6-5 and TRBJ2-1; 13 bases align to TRBD2. This CDR3 has 14 residues. V shed 6 bases and J 7 bases; nucleotides not matched to a gene: 3. Germline V gives CDR1 MNHEY, CDR2 SVGAGI.

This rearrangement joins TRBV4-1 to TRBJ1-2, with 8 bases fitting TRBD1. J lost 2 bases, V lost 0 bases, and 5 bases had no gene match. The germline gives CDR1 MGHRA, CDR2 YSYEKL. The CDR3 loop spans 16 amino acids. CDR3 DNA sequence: TGCGCCAGCAGCCAAGATCTCAGGGGGCGAAACTATGGCTACACCTTC. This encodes CASSQDLRGRNYGYTF.

Here the CDR3 reads CATYGTSGTPQETQYF. CDR3 DNA: TGCGCCACCTACGGGACTAGCGGGACACCCCAAGAGACCCAGTACTTC. This sequence joins TRBV10-2 and TRBJ2-5; 13 bases agree with TRBD2. Germline loops: CDR1 WSHSY, CDR2 SAAADI. The trim removed 10 bases at V and 1 base at J, leaving 9 bases unmatched. The CDR3 spans 16 residues.

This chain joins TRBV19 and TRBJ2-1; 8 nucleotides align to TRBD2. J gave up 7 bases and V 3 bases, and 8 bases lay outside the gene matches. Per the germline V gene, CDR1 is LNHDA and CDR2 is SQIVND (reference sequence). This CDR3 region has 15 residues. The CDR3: CASSIGAGGVNEQFF. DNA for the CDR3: TGTGCCAGTAGTATTGGGGCGGGAGGAGTAAATGAGCAGTTCTTC.

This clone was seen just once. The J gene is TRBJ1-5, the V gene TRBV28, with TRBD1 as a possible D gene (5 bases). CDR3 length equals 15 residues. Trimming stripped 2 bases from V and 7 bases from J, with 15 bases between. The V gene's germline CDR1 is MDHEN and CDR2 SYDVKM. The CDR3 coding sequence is TGTGCCAGCAGTTTAGTACAGGTGGGAGGCCAGCCCCAGCATTTT. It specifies CASSLVQVGGQPQHF. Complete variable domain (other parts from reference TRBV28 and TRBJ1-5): DVKVTQSSRYLVKRTGEKVFLECVQDMDHENMFWYRQDPGLGLRLIYFSYDVKMKEKGDIPEGYSVSREKKERFSLILESASTNQTSMYLCASSLVQVGGQPQHFGDGTRLSIL.

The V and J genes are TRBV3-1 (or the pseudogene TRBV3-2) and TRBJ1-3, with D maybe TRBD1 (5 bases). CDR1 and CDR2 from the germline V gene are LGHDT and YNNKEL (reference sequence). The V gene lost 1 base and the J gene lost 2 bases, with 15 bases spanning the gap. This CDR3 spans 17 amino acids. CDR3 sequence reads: CASSQGTGGLTGNTIYF. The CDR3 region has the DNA TGTGCCAGCAGCCAAGGCACAGGAGGGTTGACTGGAAACACCATATATTTT.

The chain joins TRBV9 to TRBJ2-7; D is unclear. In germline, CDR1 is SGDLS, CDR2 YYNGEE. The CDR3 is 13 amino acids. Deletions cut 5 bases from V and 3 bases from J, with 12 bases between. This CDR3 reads CASSPRNFYEQYF. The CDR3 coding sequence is TGTGCCAGCAGTCCTAGAAATTTCTACGAGCAGTACTTC.

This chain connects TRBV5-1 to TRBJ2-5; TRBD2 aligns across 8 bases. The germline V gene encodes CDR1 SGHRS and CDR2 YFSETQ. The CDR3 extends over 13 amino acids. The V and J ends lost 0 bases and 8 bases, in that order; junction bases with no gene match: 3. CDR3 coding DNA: TGCGCCAGCAGCTTGGATGCGGGAGGAACCCAGTACTTC. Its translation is CASSLDAGGTQYF.